These 22 T cell receptor beta chains originate from one sample sequenced in a study of blood T cell repertoires in COVID-19. Clones were sequenced by immunoSEQ multiplex PCR, and TCRdb holds only the in-frame ones, with some missing. Counted here are some 100,000 clones, over 75% occurring once; the ten biggest clones make up about 2.7%. The sequencing input was peripheral blood. The receptors originated from a man aged 45-60 years with acute or convalescent COVID-19.

The table lists this clone with many counts. The gene calls are TRBV18 and TRBJ2-7; TRBD2 agrees at 13 bases. The J segment lost 4 bases and the V segment lost 0 bases, leaving 3 bases of the junction unmatched. CDR3 size: 16 residues. Germline V gene data show CDR1 as KGHSH and CDR2 as LQKENI. The CDR3 DNA reads TGTGCCAGCTCACCACCGGGGACTAGCGGGATTTACGAGCAGTACTTC. It is translated as CASSPPGTSGIYEQYF.

This rearrangement joins TRBV7-8 to TRBJ2-7; 9 bases agree with TRBD2. V shed 0 bases, J shed 3 bases, and the junction held 3 bases outside the gene matches. Per the germline V gene, CDR1 is SGHVS and CDR2 is FQNEAQ. CDR3 length equals 15 residues. CDR3 nucleotides: TGTGCCAGCAGCTTAGCGAGGACTAGCGTCTACGAGCAGTACTTC. Protein: CASSLARTSVYEQYF.

A single count supports this clone. This chain links TRBV7-6 with TRBJ1-3; no clear D. The CDR3 runs 18 residues. V shed 0 bases and J shed 0 bases, with 15 bases lying between them. The germline gives CDR1 SGHVS, CDR2 FNYEAQ. The CDR3 bases are TGTGCCAGCAGCTTAGCGGCGGGGAGTCAGAACTCTGGAAACACCATATATTTT. Translated, it gives CASSLAAGSQNSGNTIYF.

This clone was observed a few times. V and J are TRBV5-4 and TRBJ2-7, with 7 bases that match TRBD2. The CDR3 extends over 14 amino acids. Germline V lookup: CDR1 SGHNT, CDR2 YYREEE (reference sequence). The trim removed 4 bases at V and 6 bases at J, leaving 10 bases unmatched. CDR3 nucleotide sequence: TGTGCCAGCAGCGGCCGGGGCGGGAGCAGCGAGCAGTACTTC. Amino acids: CASSGRGGSSEQYF.

This clone was recorded a few times. Other DNA sequences from this sample encode an identical CDR3 as well. The rearrangement joins TRBV19 to TRBJ1-5; a weak D match, TRBD1 (5 bases). V gave up 1 base and J gave up 0 bases, with 7 bases separating them. Germline loops: CDR1 LNHDA, CDR2 SQIVND (reference sequence). The CDR3 covers 15 residues. CDR3 coding DNA: TGTGCCAGTAGTATAGGACAGTCTAGCAATCAGCCCCAGCATTTT. Residues: CASSIGQSSNQPQHF.

The chain joins TRBV6-1 to TRBJ2-3, with TRBD1 matching 7 bases. The CDR3 is 16 residues long. Germline V gene lookup returns CDR1 MNHNS and CDR2 SASEGT. V trimming: 3 bases; J trimming: 3 bases; junction bases outside the gene matches: 9. The CDR3 sequence: CASSDVGRGSTDTQYF. CDR3 coding DNA: TGTGCCAGCAGTGACGTGGGCAGGGGGAGTACAGATACGCAGTATTTT.

The rearrangement joins TRBV7-8 to TRBJ2-1; 8 bases align to TRBD2. This CDR3 spans 17 amino acids. Germline CDR1 SGHVS, CDR2 FQNEAQ. With 4 bases clipped from V and 0 bases from J, the junction kept 8 bases outside the gene matches. The CDR3 spells CASSSPAGAPSYNEQFF. For the CDR3, the DNA is TGTGCCAGCAGCTCCCCAGCGGGGGCTCCCTCCTACAATGAGCAGTTCTTC.

The chain joins TRBV2 to TRBJ1-5, with 12 bases matching TRBD1. V was clipped by 6 bases and J by 4 bases; unmatched bases: 7. The V gene's germline CDR1 is SNHLY and CDR2 FYNNEI. The CDR3 is 16 residues long. The CDR3 DNA sequence: TGTGCCAGCAGAGCAGGGACAGGGGGCTGGAATCAGCCCCAGCATTTT. This sequence encodes CASRAGTGGWNQPQHF.

Only one count was recorded for this clone. The gene calls are TRBV19 and TRBJ2-3; 12 nucleotides align to TRBD2. Germline-derived CDR1 and CDR2 are LNHDA and SQIVND (reference sequence). The ends lost 1 base at V and 5 bases at J; junction bases unmatched: 1. This CDR3 is 15 amino acids long. This chain's CDR3 is CASSIGLAGVDTQYF. CDR3 DNA sequence: TGTGCCAGTAGTATAGGACTAGCGGGAGTAGATACGCAGTATTTT.

This clone was detected only a few times. The chain is built from TRBV24-1 and TRBJ1-1; the D gene is possibly TRBD1 (6 bases). Deletions cut 3 bases from V and 3 bases from J, with 13 bases between. The CDR3 is made up of 15 amino acids. Germline V gene lookup returns CDR1 KGHDR and CDR2 SFDVKD. CDR3 sequence: CATSDETGWDTEAFF. CDR3 DNA: TGTGCCACCAGTGATGAGACAGGCTGGGACACTGAAGCTTTCTTT.

CDR3 sequence reads: CASSLLRGVDTQYF. The CDR3 nucleotides read TGTGCCAGCAGCTTACTTCGGGGGGTAGATACGCAGTATTTT. The chain is built from TRBV7-9 and TRBJ2-3, with 7 bases lining up with TRBD2. The length of the CDR3 is 14 residues. Per germline, CDR1 SEHNR and CDR2 FQNEAQ (reference sequence). V gave up 2 bases and J gave up 5 bases; unmatched junction bases: 4.

The chain is built from TRBV29-1 and TRBJ2-7; D might be TRBD1 (6 bases). Deletions cut 7 bases from V and 2 bases from J, with 12 bases between. This CDR3 contains 12 residues. Per the germline V gene, CDR1 is SQVTM and CDR2 is ANQGSEA. CDR3 sequence reads: CSAKRDTYEQYF. As DNA, the CDR3 is TGCAGCGCCAAAAGGGACACCTACGAGCAGTACTTC.

V and J are TRBV9 and TRBJ1-5; 10 bases match TRBD1. After removal of 4 bases from V and 6 bases from J, the junction contained 7 bases not matched to a gene. The CDR3 spans 15 residues. Germline assignment: CDR1 SGDLS and CDR2 YYNGEE. DNA of the CDR3: TGTGCCAGCAGCTTTGGGACAGGGGAGGCTCAGCCCCAGCATTTT. It translates to CASSFGTGEAQPQHF.

This chain uses TRBV2 with TRBJ2-7, with 7 bases identical to TRBD1. The junction had 8 bases not matched to a gene; V was cut back by 6 bases and J by 3 bases. Germline V gene sequence: CDR1 SNHLY, CDR2 FYNNEI. This CDR3 has 14 residues. CDR3 amino acids: CASRPTGLGYEQYF. CDR3 nucleotides: TGTGCCAGCAGACCGACAGGGTTGGGCTACGAGCAGTACTTC. Full variable domain (rest looked up from reference TRBV2 and TRBJ2-7): EPEVTQTPSHQVTQMGQEVILRCVPISNHLYFYWYRQILGQKVEFLVSFYNNEISEKSEIFDDQFSVERPDGSNFTLKIRSTKLEDSAMYFCASRPTGLGYEQYFGPGTRLTVT.

This rearrangement joins TRBV6-5 to TRBJ1-1; D is possibly TRBD1 (5 bases). CDR1 is MNHEY and CDR2 is SVGAGI in the germline V gene. The CDR3 extends over 13 amino acids. With 2 bases removed from V and 5 bases from J, the gap between germline ends came to 9 bases. CDR3 region: CASSYQGRTEAFF. The CDR3 coding sequence is TGTGCCAGCAGTTACCAGGGTCGAACTGAAGCTTTCTTT.

J is TRBJ1-2 and V is TRBV11-2, with D maybe TRBD1 (5 bases). The CDR3 totals 13 residues. Germline loops: CDR1 SGHAT, CDR2 FQNNGV. Trimming shortened V by 2 bases and J by 8 bases, and 12 bases separated the two germline ends. Written as DNA, the CDR3 is TGTGCCAGCAGCTTACTCAGGGATGACGGCTACACCTTC. Amino acids: CASSLLRDDGYTF.

This clone was counted between two and nine times. This chain links TRBV4-2 with TRBJ2-1; D is undetermined. Trimming took off 0 bases at V and 2 bases at J, with 5 bases between the two ends. CDR1 LGHNA and CDR2 YNFKEQ come from the germline V gene. CDR3 length equals 14 residues. The chain's CDR3 is CASSQEAAYNEQFF. CDR3 coding DNA: TGTGCCAGCAGCCAAGAGGCCGCCTACAATGAGCAGTTCTTC.

V is TRBV28 and J is TRBJ1-1, with D maybe TRBD1 (6 bases). Looked up from germline, CDR1 is MDHEN and CDR2 is SYDVKM. V lost 6 bases and J lost 1, with 24 bases in between. There are 18 residues in the CDR3. CDR3 sequence: CASSPPMGGGRENTEAFF. CDR3 nucleotide sequence: TGTGCCAGCAGCCCCCCCATGGGAGGGGGGCGGGAGAACACTGAAGCTTTCTTT.

The chain recombines TRBV19 with TRBJ1-1; 9 bases line up with TRBD1. Germline CDR1 LNHDA, CDR2 SQIVND (reference sequence). The CDR3 is 14 residues long. Germline trimming cut 6 bases from V and 4 bases from J; bases unmatched to any gene: 6. This chain's CDR3 is CASRVWDRVTEAFF. CDR3 in DNA: TGTGCCAGTAGAGTCTGGGACAGGGTCACTGAAGCTTTCTTT.

The CDR3 DNA sequence: TGTGCCAGCAGTTACTATGACAGGGGGCCTCGAGGCTACACCTTC. Protein product: CASSYYDRGPRGYTF. The rearrangement joins TRBV6-5 to TRBJ1-2; 10 nucleotides align to TRBD1. With V trimmed by 1 base and J by 8 bases, 7 bases remained unmatched. The CDR3 is made up of 15 amino acids. Looked up from germline, CDR1 is MNHEY and CDR2 is SVGAGI.

This rearrangement joins TRBV5-1 to TRBJ1-2; D is uncertain. The CDR3 extends over 15 amino acids. V was clipped by 0 bases and J by 1 base, with 10 bases between them. Germline CDR1 and CDR2: SGHRS and YFSETQ. The CDR3 DNA reads TGCGCCAGCAGCTTGGATGTGGAGATTAACTATGGCTACACCTTC. Translated: CASSLDVEINYGYTF.

This chain uses TRBV5-1 with TRBJ1-4, with TRBD1 identical over 7 bases. The CDR3 loop spans 14 amino acids. Unmatched junction bases numbered 2, after V lost 0 bases and J lost 6 bases. Germline CDR1 reads SGHRS; CDR2 reads YFSETQ. The CDR3 coding sequence is TGCGCCAGCAGCTTGGGGACAGGCGATGAAAAACTGTTTTTT. Its protein is CASSLGTGDEKLFF.